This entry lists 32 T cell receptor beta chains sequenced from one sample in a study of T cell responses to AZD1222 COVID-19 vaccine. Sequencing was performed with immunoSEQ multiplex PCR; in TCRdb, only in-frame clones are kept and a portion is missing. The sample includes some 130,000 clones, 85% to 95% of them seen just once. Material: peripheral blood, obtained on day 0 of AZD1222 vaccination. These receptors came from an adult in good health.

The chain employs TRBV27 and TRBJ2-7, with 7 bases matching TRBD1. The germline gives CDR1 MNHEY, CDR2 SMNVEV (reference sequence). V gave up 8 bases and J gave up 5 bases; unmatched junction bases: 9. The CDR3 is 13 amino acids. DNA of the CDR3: TGTGCCAGCGGCCTGACAGGGAACCACGAGCAGTACTTC. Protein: CASGLTGNHEQYF.

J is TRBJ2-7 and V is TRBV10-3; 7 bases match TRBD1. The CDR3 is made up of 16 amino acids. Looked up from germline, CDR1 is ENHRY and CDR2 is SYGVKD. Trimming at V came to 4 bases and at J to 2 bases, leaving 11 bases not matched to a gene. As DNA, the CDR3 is TGTGCCATCAGTGTGACGCCGGGACAGAGCACCTACGAGCAGTACTTC. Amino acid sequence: CAISVTPGQSTYEQYF.

This chain's CDR3 is CASSEAWASGGETQYF. CDR3 DNA sequence: TGTGCCAGCAGTGAAGCCTGGGCTAGCGGGGGTGAGACCCAGTACTTC. This rearrangement joins TRBV6-1 to TRBJ2-5; 10 positions match TRBD2. The length of the CDR3 is 16 residues. Trimming at V came to 0 bases and at J to 5 bases, leaving 6 bases not matched to a gene. Germline V gene lookup returns CDR1 MNHNS and CDR2 SASEGT.

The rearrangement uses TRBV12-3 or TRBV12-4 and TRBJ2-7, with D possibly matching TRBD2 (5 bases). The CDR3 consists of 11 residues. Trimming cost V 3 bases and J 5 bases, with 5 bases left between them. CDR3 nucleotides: TGTGCCAGCAGTTTCGGGAACGAGCAGTACTTC. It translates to CASSFGNEQYF.

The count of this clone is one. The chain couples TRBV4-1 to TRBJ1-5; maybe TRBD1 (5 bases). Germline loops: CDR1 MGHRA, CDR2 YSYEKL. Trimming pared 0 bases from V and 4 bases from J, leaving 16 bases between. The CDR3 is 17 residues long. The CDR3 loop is CASSQDRGDSANQPQHF. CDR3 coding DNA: TGCGCCAGCAGCCAAGATCGGGGAGACAGCGCAAATCAGCCCCAGCATTTT.

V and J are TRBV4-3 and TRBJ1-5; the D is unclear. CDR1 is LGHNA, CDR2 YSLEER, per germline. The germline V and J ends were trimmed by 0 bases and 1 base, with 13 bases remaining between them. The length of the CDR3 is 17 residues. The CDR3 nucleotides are TGCGCCAGCAGCCAAGAATATAGAACCTTCAGCAATCAGCCCCAGCATTTT. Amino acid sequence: CASSQEYRTFSNQPQHF.

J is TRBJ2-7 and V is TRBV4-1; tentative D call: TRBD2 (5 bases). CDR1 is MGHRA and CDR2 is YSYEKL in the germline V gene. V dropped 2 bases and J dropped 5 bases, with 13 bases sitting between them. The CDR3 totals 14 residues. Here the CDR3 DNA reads TGCGCCAGCAGCCAACTAGCCCCCGGAGACGAGCAGTACTTC. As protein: CASSQLAPGDEQYF.

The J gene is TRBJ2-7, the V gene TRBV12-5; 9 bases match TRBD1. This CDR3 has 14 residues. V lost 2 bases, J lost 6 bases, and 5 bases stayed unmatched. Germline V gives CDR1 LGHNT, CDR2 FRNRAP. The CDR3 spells CASGLCDRGSEQYF. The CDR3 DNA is TGTGCTAGTGGTTTGTGCGACAGGGGGTCCGAGCAGTACTTC.

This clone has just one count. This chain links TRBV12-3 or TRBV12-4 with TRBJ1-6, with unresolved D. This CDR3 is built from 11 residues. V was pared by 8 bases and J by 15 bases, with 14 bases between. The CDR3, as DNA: TGTGCCAGCGGCCTGGACGGTCGCCTCCACTTT. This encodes CASGLDGRLHF.

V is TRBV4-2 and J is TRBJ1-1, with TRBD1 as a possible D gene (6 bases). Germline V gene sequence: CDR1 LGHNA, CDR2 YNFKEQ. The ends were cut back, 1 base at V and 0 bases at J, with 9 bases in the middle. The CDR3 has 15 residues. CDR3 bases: TGTGCCAGCAGCCAAGGGCAGGGGCTGAACACTGAAGCTTTCTTT. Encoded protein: CASSQGQGLNTEAFF.

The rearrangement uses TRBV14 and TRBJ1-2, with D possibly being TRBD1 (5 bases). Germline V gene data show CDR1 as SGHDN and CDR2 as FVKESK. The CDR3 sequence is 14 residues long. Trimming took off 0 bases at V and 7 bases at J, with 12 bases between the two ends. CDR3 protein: CASSQDLAGPGYTF. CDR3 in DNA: TGTGCCAGCAGCCAAGATCTGGCAGGGCCTGGCTACACCTTC.

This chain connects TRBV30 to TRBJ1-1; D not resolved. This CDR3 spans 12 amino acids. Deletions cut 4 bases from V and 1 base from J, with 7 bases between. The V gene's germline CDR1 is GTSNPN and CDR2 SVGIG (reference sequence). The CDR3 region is CAWKERNTEAFF. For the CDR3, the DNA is TGTGCCTGGAAGGAGAGGAACACTGAAGCTTTCTTT.

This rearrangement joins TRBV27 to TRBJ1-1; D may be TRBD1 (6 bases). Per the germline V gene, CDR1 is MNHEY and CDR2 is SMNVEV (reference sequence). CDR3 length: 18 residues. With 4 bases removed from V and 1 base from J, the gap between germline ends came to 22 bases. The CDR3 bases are TGTGCCAGCAGTTCCACCTCAGGGGTAGTAAGTAAGAACACTGAAGCTTTCTTT. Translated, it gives CASSSTSGVVSKNTEAFF.

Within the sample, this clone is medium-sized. The CDR3 nucleotides are TGTGCCAGCAGTCACGGGACAGGGCAGATGTCACCCCTCCACTTT. Protein product: CASSHGTGQMSPLHF. V usage is TRBV6-2 or TRBV6-3 and J usage is TRBJ1-6, with 9 bases identical to TRBD1. The CDR3 covers 15 residues. Germline assignment: CDR1 MNHEY and CDR2 SVGEGT. The V gene end was trimmed by 5 bases and the J gene end by 10 bases; junction bases not matched to a gene: 9.

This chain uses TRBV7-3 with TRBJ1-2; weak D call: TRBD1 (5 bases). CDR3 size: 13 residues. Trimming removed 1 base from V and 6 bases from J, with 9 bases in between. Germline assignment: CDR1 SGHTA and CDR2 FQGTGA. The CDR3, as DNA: TGTGCCAGCAGCTTAAACTCAGGGAATGGCTACACCTTC. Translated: CASSLNSGNGYTF.

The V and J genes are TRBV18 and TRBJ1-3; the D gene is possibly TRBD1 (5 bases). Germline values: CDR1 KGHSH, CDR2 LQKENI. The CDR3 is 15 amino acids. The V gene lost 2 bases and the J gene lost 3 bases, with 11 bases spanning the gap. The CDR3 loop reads CASSPSGGDGNTIYF. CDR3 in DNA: TGTGCCAGCTCACCAAGCGGGGGAGATGGAAACACCATATATTTT. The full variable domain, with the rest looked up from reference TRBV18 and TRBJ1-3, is NAGVMQNPRHLVRRRGQEARLRCSPMKGHSHVYWYRQLPEEGLKFMVYLQKENIIDESGMPKERFSAEFPKEGPSILRIQQVVRGDSAAYFCASSPSGGDGNTIYFGEGSWLTVV.

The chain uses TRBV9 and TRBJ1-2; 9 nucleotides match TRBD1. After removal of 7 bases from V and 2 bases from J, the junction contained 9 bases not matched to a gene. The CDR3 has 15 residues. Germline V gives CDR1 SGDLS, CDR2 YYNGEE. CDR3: CASRQPGTGNYGYTF. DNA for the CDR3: TGTGCCAGCCGCCAGCCCGGGACAGGGAACTATGGCTACACCTTC.

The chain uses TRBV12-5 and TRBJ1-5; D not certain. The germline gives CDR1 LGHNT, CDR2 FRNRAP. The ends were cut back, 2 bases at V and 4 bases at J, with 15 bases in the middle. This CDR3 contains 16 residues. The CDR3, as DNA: TGTGCTAGTGGTTTGTTATCGGGAGGGTATAATCAGCCCCAGCATTTT. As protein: CASGLLSGGYNQPQHF. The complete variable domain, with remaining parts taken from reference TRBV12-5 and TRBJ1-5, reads DARVTQTPRHKVTEMGQEVTMRCQPILGHNTVFWYRQTMMQGLELLAYFRNRAPLDDSGMPKDRFSAEMPDATLATLKIQPSEPRDSAVYFCASGLLSGGYNQPQHFGDGTRLSIL.

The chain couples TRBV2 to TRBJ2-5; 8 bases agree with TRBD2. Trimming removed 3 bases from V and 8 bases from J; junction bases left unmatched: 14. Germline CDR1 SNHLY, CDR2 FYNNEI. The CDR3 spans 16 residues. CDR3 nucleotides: TGTGCCAGCAGTGAGGGCGGGGGGCTCTACAAGAGAACCCAGTACTTC. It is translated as CASSEGGGLYKRTQYF.

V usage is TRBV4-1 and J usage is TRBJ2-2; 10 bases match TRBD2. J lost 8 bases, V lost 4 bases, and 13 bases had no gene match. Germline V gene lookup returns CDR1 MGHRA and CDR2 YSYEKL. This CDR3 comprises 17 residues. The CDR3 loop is CASSLFGLADPGGELFF. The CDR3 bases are TGCGCCAGCAGCCTCTTCGGACTAGCGGACCCGGGGGGGGAGCTGTTTTTT.

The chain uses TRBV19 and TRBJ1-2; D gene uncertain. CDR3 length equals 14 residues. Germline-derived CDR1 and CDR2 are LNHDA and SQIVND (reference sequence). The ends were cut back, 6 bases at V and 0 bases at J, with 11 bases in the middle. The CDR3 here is CASRTNVANYGYTF. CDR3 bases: TGTGCCAGTAGGACCAATGTAGCTAACTATGGCTACACCTTC.

DNA for the CDR3: TGTGCCAGCAGCGTTCAGGGGCTGGGCAATCAGCCCCAGCATTTT. As protein: CASSVQGLGNQPQHF. The chain uses TRBV5-4 and TRBJ1-5, with D possibly TRBD1 on 6 matching bases. V was pared by 4 bases and J by 2 bases, with 13 bases between. This CDR3 has 15 residues. Germline V gene sequence: CDR1 SGHNT, CDR2 YYREEE (reference sequence).

CDR3 loop: CASSLGRQRSSGNTIYF. CDR3 bases: TGTGCCAGCAGCTTAGGCCGACAGAGGTCTTCTGGAAACACCATATATTTT. The chain couples TRBV7-8 to TRBJ1-3; a weak D match, TRBD1 (5 bases). V was shortened by 1 base and J by 1 base, with 14 bases between the two germline ends. This CDR3 has 17 residues. Per the germline V gene, CDR1 is SGHVS and CDR2 is FQNEAQ.

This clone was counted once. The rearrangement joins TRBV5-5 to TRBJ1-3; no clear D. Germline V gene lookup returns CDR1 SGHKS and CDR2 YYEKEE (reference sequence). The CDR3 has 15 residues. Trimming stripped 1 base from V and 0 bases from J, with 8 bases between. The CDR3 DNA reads TGTGCCAGCAGCTTGCCAGGAAACTCTGGAAACACCATATATTTT. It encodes CASSLPGNSGNTIYF.

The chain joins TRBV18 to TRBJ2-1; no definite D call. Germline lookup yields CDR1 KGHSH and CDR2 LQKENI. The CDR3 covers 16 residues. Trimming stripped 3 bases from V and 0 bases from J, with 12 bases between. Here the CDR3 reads CASSPKVGSSYNEQFF. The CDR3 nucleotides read TGTGCCAGCTCACCGAAAGTGGGAAGCTCCTACAATGAGCAGTTCTTC.

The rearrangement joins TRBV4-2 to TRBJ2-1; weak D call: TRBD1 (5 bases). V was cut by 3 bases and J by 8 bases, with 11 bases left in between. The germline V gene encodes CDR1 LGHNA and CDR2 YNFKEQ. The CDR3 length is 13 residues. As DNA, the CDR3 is TGTGCCAGCAGCCAGCCCCAGGGCGATGAGCAGTTCTTC. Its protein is CASSQPQGDEQFF.

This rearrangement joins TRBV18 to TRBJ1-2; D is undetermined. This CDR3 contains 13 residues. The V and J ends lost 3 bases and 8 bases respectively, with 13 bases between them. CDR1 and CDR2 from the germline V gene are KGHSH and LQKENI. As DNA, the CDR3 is TGTGCCAGCTCACCTCGGGTCGATGCGGGCTACACCTTC. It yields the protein CASSPRVDAGYTF. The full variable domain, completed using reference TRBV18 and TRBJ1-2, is NAGVMQNPRHLVRRRGQEARLRCSPMKGHSHVYWYRQLPEEGLKFMVYLQKENIIDESGMPKERFSAEFPKEGPSILRIQQVVRGDSAAYFCASSPRVDAGYTFGSGTRLTVV.

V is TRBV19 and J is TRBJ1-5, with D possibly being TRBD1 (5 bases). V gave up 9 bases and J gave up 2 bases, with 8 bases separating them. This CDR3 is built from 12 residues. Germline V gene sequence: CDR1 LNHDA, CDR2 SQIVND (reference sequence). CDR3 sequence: CASGGGNQPQHF. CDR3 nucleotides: TGTGCCAGCGGAGGGGGCAATCAGCCCCAGCATTTT. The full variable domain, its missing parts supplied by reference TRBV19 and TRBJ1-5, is DGGITQSPKYLFRKEGQNVTLSCEQNLNHDAMYWYRQDPGQGLRLIYYSQIVNDFQKGDIAEGYSVSREKKESFPLTVTSAQKNPTAFYLCASGGGNQPQHFGDGTRLSIL.

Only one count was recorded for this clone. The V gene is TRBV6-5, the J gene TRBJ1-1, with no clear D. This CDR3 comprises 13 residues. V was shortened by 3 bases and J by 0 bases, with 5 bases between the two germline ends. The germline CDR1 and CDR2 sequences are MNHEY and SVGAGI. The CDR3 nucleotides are TGTGCCAGCAGTTATTATCTGAACACTGAAGCTTTCTTT. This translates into CASSYYLNTEAFF.

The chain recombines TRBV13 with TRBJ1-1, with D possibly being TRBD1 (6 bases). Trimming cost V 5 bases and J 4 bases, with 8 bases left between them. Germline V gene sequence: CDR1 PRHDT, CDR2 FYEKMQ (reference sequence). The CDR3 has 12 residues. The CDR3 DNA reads TGTGCCAGCAGCCACAGGGCCACTGAAGCTTTCTTT. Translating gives CASSHRATEAFF.

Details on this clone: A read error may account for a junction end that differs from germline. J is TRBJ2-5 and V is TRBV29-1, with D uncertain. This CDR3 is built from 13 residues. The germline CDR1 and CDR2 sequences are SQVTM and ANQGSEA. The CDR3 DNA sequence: TGCAGCGCTGAAGGGTTGTACCAAGAGACCCAGTACTTC. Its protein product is CSAEGLYQETQYF.

CDR3 in amino acids: CAWSVVTDRGPSEQYF. CDR3 bases: TGTGCCTGGAGCGTCGTAACAGACAGGGGTCCCTCCGAGCAGTACTTC. The J gene is TRBJ2-7, the V gene TRBV30, with 8 bases aligning to TRBD1. CDR3 length: 16 amino acids. The germline V gene has CDR1 GTSNPN and CDR2 SVGIG (reference sequence). The junction had 16 bases not matched to a gene; V was cut back by 3 bases and J by 6 bases. The full variable domain, its missing parts supplied by reference TRBV30 and TRBJ2-7, is SQTIHQWPATLVQPVGSPLSLECTVEGTSNPNLYWYRQAAGRGLQLLFYSVGIGQISSEVPQNLSASRPQDRQFILSSKKLLLSDSGFYLCAWSVVTDRGPSEQYFGPGTRLTVT.